The T cell receptor (beta chain) under discussion was sequenced for a study of cytomegalovirus exposure and HLA in healthy donors (dated by TCRdb to about 2017). Background for the entire study: According to a later analysis, one platform produced both the approximately 110 validation repertoires and the 720 or so repertoires of the first cohort. The aim of the study was to test whether cataloging public T cell receptors could identify signatures of past pathogen exposure. Besides the first cohort of 500 to 700 subjects, a separate validation cohort made up of 120 different subjects was used. To predict cytomegalovirus infection status, the study combined high-throughput TCR immunosequencing, statistical association of individual TCRs with disease status, and machine learning. The paper as a whole reports these results and caveats: In a later analysis, TCRs clustered in the first cohort were found to also tend to co-occur in the roughly 120 validation repertoires, with 90% to 95% of cluster scores above 0. A total of some 180 TCR beta chains were listed by the study as associated with cytomegalovirus. The validation cohort had no HLA typing available for a later analysis, so co-occurrence within that cohort was assessed over all 130 or so repertoires. Most TCR sequences were observed very rarely across donors, whereas some public TCRs were present in many individuals. In vitro tests confirmed that three of the cytomegalovirus-associated TCR beta chains recognize cytomegalovirus antigens. The classifier was reported to diagnose cytomegalovirus status with high specificity and sensitivity in both the original and validation cohorts. The authors suggested that the approach could potentially be extended to other disease states and immunological phenotypes.

The library was generated by the immunoSEQ multiplex PCR assay. Regarding the original processing steps: A statistical classification framework was built to diagnose cytomegalovirus status from the catalog of TCR beta chain sequences. TCRdb took over this immuneACCESS table, retaining in-frame rearrangements with V and J assigned. Such tables are incomplete; in checked studies, under half of the missing clones stem from an unresolved V gene, and the remainder is unexplained. That table supplies the V and J calls and clone size; D and trimming were determined from the DNA. For this sample there are 95,000 to 150,000 clones; around nine tenths appear just once. About 1.9% of the sample comes from the top ten. On this clone: Its antigen is still unknown. No base quality values were provided; no much bigger clone lies one nucleotide off.

Donors formed part of the validation cohort, which comprised 120 subjects and was distinct from the first cohort of 690 or so subjects. Sequences SGHRS (CDR1) and YFSETQ (CDR2) are obtained from the germline V gene. V sheds 3 bases and J sheds 8 bases, leaving 20 bases between their ends. The CDR3 runs 16 amino acids, cysteine and phenylalanine included. The entry retains the CDR3 DNA only, 48 bases that are in frame from base 1. The sample consisted of PBMCs. The source is a woman younger than 30 in good health and CMV-seronegative. Recombination joined TRBV5-1 with TRBJ1-4, with no confidently assigned D gene. Here the CDR3 is given as CASSSGRGNSREKLFF. The DNA sequence follows: TGCGCCAGCAGCTCTGGCCGGGGAAATAGCAGGGAAAAACTGTTTTTT.